The rows below give T cell receptor beta chains drawn from one sample of a study of shared clonotypes between healthy human individuals. Profiled with immunoSEQ multiplex PCR; TCRdb holds only in-frame clones, not every one. The sample comprises about 1.1 million clones, roughly 80% of which are singletons, and 0.85% to 1% rests with the top ten. The sample taken for sequencing was memory CD4+ T cells from PBMCs. These receptors were taken from a man between 18 and 29 years old in good health. Some clones in this sample may be carry-over from other donors' samples. Each CDR3 is given with its conserved first and last residue. The order of the fields is CDR3 length, clone size, V gene, D gene, J gene, CDR3 protein, CDR3 DNA. A D gene is named only where the DNA matches it firmly. Size tells how often a clone was seen (once, few, many) or the class of an expanded clone, and some rows leave it out.

>14|.|TRBV11-2|.|TRBJ2-2
CASSLEVTIGELFF
TGTGCCAGCAGCTTAGAAGTTACGATCGGGGAGCTGTTTTTT
>14|.|TRBV19|TRBD2|TRBJ2-1
CASSAHREANEQFF
TGTGCCAGTAGTGCACACCGGGAGGCGAATGAGCAGTTCTTC
>18|.|TRBV7-6|.|TRBJ2-5
CASSTYRTTLASQETQYF
TGTGCCAGCAGCACATACCGGACAACGCTAGCGTCTCAAGAGACCCAGTACTTC
>14|.|TRBV6-1|TRBD1|TRBJ1-1
CASGRDRANTEAFF
TGTGCCAGCGGAAGGGACAGGGCTAACACTGAAGCTTTCTTT
>15|.|TRBV4-1|TRBD2|TRBJ2-1
CASARLAGDNNEQFF
TGCGCCAGCGCCCGGCTAGCGGGAGACAACAATGAGCAGTTCTTC
>15|.|TRBV18|.|TRBJ2-5
CASSPPSQAGETQYF
TGTGCCAGCTCACCACCGTCCCAGGCCGGAGAGACCCAGTACTTC
>14|once|TRBV5-1|.|TRBJ1-1
CASSSGPGDTEAFF
TGCGCCAGCAGCTCGGGCCCGGGGGACACTGAAGCTTTCTTT
>13|.|TRBV28|.|TRBJ2-3
CASHVWGTDTQYF
TGTGCCAGCCACGTATGGGGCACAGATACGCAGTATTTT
>16|once|TRBV5-1|TRBD2|TRBJ2-1
CASSLPTSGAYNEQFF
TGCGCCAGCAGCTTACCGACTAGCGGAGCCTACAATGAGCAGTTCTTC
>18|.|TRBV28|TRBD2|TRBJ2-3
CASRVGGSGRRSTDTQYF
TGTGCCAGCAGGGTAGGGGGGAGCGGGAGACGTAGCACAGATACGCAGTATTTT
>17|.|TRBV18|TRBD2|TRBJ2-7
CASSPPGREGLLDEQYF
TGTGCCAGCTCACCACCCGGGCGGGAGGGCCTATTGGACGAGCAGTACTTC
>13|.|TRBV5-1|.|TRBJ1-4
CASRETTNEKLFF
TGCGCCAGCAGGGAGACAACTAATGAAAAACTGTTTTTT
>14|few|TRBV2|.|TRBJ1-3
CASSWTGFGNTIYF
TGTGCCAGCAGCTGGACGGGATTCGGGAACACCATATATTTT
>15|.|TRBV5-1|TRBD2|TRBJ2-1
CASRVAGGPGNEQFF
TGCGCCAGCCGCGTAGCGGGAGGGCCGGGGAATGAGCAGTTCTTC
>16|.|TRBV5-1|TRBD1|TRBJ2-2
CASSSQTGENTGELFF
TGCGCCAGCAGCTCACAAACAGGGGAGAACACCGGGGAGCTGTTTTTT
>14|.|TRBV6-5|.|TRBJ1-4
CASSTENRVGKLFF
TGTGCCAGCAGTACAGAAAACAGGGTTGGAAAACTGTTTTTT
>15|many|TRBV19|.|TRBJ1-1
CASSGGNSMNTEAFF
TGTGCCAGTAGTGGCGGGAACAGCATGAACACTGAAGCTTTCTTT
>14|.|TRBV28|.|TRBJ2-5
CASSLVSSWETQYF
TGTGCCAGCAGTTTAGTCTCTAGTTGGGAGACCCAGTACTTC
>15|few|TRBV5-1|.|TRBJ2-3
CASRSAARPSDTQYF
TGCGCCAGCAGGTCTGCCGCCCGACCCTCAGATACGCAGTATTTT
>13|.|TRBV5-1|.|TRBJ1-5
CASSLYGDQPQHF
TGCGCCAGCAGCTTGTACGGGGATCAGCCCCAGCATTTT
>9|.|TRBV20-1|.|TRBJ1-2
CSAPPGYTF
TGCAGTGCTCCCCCTGGCTACACCTTC
>13|.|TRBV6-6|.|TRBJ1-5
CASSYNGDQPQHF
TGTGCCAGCAGTTATAATGGGGATCAGCCCCAGCATTTT
>16|.|TRBV9|TRBD2|TRBJ2-3
CASSELAGGPVDTQYF
TGTGCCAGCAGCGAACTAGCGGGAGGGCCTGTAGATACGCAGTATTTT
>13|.|TRBV15|.|TRBJ2-5
CATSRDRGETQYF
TGTGCCACCAGCAGAGATCGAGGTGAGACCCAGTACTTC
>18|.|TRBV10-1|TRBD2|TRBJ2-7
CASSGPPNGAGATYEQYF
TGCGCCAGCAGTGGGCCCCCCAACGGAGCGGGAGCGACCTACGAGCAGTACTTC
>16|.|TRBV7-9|.|TRBJ2-7
CASSLPRGGSSYEQYF
TGTGCCAGCAGCCTACCCCGGGGCGGGTCCTCCTACGAGCAGTACTTC
>12|.|TRBV28|.|TRBJ1-1
CASINSGTEAFF
TGTGCCAGCATTAACTCGGGGACTGAAGCTTTCTTT
>13|.|TRBV28|.|TRBJ1-2
CASSLPAHYGYTF
TGTGCCAGCAGTTTACCGGCCCACTATGGCTACACCTTC
>15|few|TRBV21-1|.|TRBJ2-7
CASNSRGPGRYEQYF
TGTGCCAGCAACTCCAGGGGCCCGGGAAGGTACGAGCAGTACTTC
>14|.|TRBV7-2|.|TRBJ1-1
CASSFSMGGTEAFF
TGTGCCAGCAGCTTTTCGATGGGGGGCACTGAAGCTTTCTTT
>15|.|TRBV7-2|.|TRBJ2-1
CASSFPSAGPNEQFF
TGTGCCAGCAGCTTTCCCAGCGCCGGACCCAATGAGCAGTTCTTC
>14|.|TRBV28|TRBD1|TRBJ1-2
CASSLYRGSYGYTF
TGTGCCAGCAGTTTATACAGGGGATCCTATGGCTACACCTTC
>18|.|TRBV7-2|TRBD2|TRBJ2-1
CASSLIAPGLAYDNEQFF
TGTGCCAGCAGCTTAATTGCCCCGGGACTAGCTTATGACAATGAGCAGTTCTTC
>15|.|TRBV4-1|.|TRBJ1-1
CASSQETAMNTEAFF
TGCGCCAGCAGCCAAGAGACAGCGATGAACACTGAAGCTTTCTTT
>15|.|TRBV25-1|TRBD2|TRBJ2-7
CASSDHTSGTGEQYF
TGTGCCAGCAGTGACCACACTAGCGGGACGGGGGAGCAGTACTTC
>14|many|TRBV7-8|TRBD1|TRBJ2-7
CASSRTGFSYEQYF
TGTGCCAGCAGCAGGACAGGATTCTCCTACGAGCAGTACTTC
>13|.|TRBV7-2|.|TRBJ1-1
CASSPRRYTEAFF
TGTGCCAGCAGCCCCCGCCGTTACACTGAAGCTTTCTTT
>13|.|TRBV18|.|TRBJ2-5
CASSLSTQETQYF
TGTGCCAGCTCTCTCTCGACTCAAGAGACCCAGTACTTC
>14|.|TRBV27|TRBD1|TRBJ2-7
CASRPGQGRYEQYF
TGTGCCAGCAGGCCGGGACAGGGTAGGTACGAGCAGTACTTC
>15|.|TRBV5-1|TRBD2|TRBJ2-7
CASSTGLAGSYEQYF
TGCGCCAGCAGCACGGGACTAGCGGGTTCCTACGAGCAGTACTTC
>15|.|TRBV13|.|TRBJ2-3
CASSLVGATTDTQYF
TGTGCCAGCAGCTTAGTAGGGGCAACCACAGATACGCAGTATTTT
>15|.|TRBV14|TRBD1|TRBJ2-2
CASSPQGVPTGELFF
TGTGCCAGCAGCCCTCAGGGGGTCCCGACCGGGGAGCTGTTTTTT
>14|.|TRBV5-1|.|TRBJ1-5
CASSLVAGNQPQHF
TGCGCCAGCAGCTTGGTTGCAGGCAATCAGCCCCAGCATTTT
>13|.|TRBV5-1|.|TRBJ1-2
CASSPSVGNGYTF
TGCGCCAGCAGCCCTTCGGTTGGGAACGGCTACACCTTC